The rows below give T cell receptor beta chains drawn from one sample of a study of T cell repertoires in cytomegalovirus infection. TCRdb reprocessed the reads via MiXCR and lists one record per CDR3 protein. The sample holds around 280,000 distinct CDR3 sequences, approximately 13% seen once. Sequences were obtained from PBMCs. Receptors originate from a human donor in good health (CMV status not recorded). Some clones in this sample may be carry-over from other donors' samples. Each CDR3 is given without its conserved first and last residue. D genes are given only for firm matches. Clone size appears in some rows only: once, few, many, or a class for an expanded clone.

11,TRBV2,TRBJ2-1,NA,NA,ASSEYSSNEQF
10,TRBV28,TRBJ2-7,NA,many,ASSTVNYEQY
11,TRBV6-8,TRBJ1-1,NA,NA,ASKLQMNTEAF
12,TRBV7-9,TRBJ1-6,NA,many,ASSFADSNSPLH
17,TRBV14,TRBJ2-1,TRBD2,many,ASSQAELAGVNGYNEQF
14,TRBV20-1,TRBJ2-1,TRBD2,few,SAFGKRESSYNEQF
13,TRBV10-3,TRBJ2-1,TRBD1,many,AISVRTGSYNEQF
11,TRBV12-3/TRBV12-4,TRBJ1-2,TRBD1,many,ASRPTGEGGYT
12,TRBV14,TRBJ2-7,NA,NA,ASSQERQAHEQY
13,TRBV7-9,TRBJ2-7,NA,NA,ASSLSPGNSYEQY
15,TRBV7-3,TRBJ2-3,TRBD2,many,ASSLTRTSGGRGTQY
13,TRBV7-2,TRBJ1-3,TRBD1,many,ASSSSSGGGNTIY
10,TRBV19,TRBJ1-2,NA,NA,ASSPPHYGYT
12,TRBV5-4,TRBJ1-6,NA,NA,ASSRGAGVSPLH